These 25 T cell receptor beta chains originate from one sample sequenced in a study of human T cells and chemical hapten exposure (dated by TCRdb to about 2021). Interpreted using the paper, the time point label stands for: pre-sensitization, week 0. In light of the paper, this sample's treatment or condition label describes: therapeutic diphenylcyclopropenone sensitization with weekly scalp DPC. Library preparation was by RACE. The run used a NextSeq 500. The public sequencing data were trimmed at Q25 with fastp and processed into clonotypes with MiXCR by TCRdb, which kept only in-frame beta chains. Here each entry gathers all rows of one CDR3 protein and keeps the most common genes and DNA. Recorded for this sample are 300,000 to 450,000 distinct CDR3 sequences; about 5.1% of them occurred a single time. Jointly, the top ten make up about 2.5% of the sample. Specimen: whole blood, collected in connection with sensitization to the hapten diphenylcyclopropenone (DPC). The origin of the receptors is a woman aged 45-59 years with alopecia areata. Some clones in this sample may be carry-over from other donors' samples.

This clonotype was detected a few times. The chain couples TRBV2 to TRBJ1-1; 10 bases line up with TRBD1. Germline V gene sequence: CDR1 SNHLY, CDR2 FYNNEI. The CDR3 is 16 amino acids. The V segment lost 7 bases and the J segment 0 bases; nucleotides outside the gene matches: 8. The CDR3 protein is CASNKAGQGLNTEAFF. As DNA, the CDR3 is TGTGCCAGCAACAAAGCGGGACAGGGGTTGAACACTGAAGCTTTCTTT.

Remarks on this clonotype: The limits of the CDR3 on the DNA are not certain, so only TCRdb's listed CDR3 is given. V is TRBV29-1 and J is TRBJ2-5. Counting both end residues, the CDR3 totals 17 amino acids. Looked up from germline, CDR1 is SQVTM and CDR2 is ANQGSEA. The CDR3 here is CSVAALNVPDETETQYF.

This clonotype was picked up many times. The chain recombines TRBV9 with TRBJ2-7; D unclear. The CDR3 covers 15 residues. V lost 0 bases and J 0 bases, leaving 10 bases between the germline ends. Germline CDR1 SGDLS, CDR2 YYNGEE. The CDR3, as DNA: TGTGCCAGCAGCGTAGGGGTAGGAAGCTCCTACGAGCAGTACTTC. It encodes CASSVGVGSSYEQYF.

In this sample, this clonotype turned up many times. The J gene is TRBJ2-7, the V gene TRBV30; D gene unclear. Looked up from germline, CDR1 is GTSNPN and CDR2 is SVGIG (reference sequence). Trimming left V 0 bases short and J 0 bases short, with 6 bases between. The CDR3 is 13 residues long. The CDR3: CAWSVISSYEQYF. In DNA, the CDR3 is TGTGCCTGGAGTGTGATCAGCTCCTACGAGCAGTACTTC.

This clonotype occurred many times. V and J are TRBV2 and TRBJ1-5; no clear D gene. CDR1 and CDR2 (germline): SNHLY, FYNNEI. The ends were cut back, 6 bases at V and 6 bases at J, with 12 bases in the middle. There are 13 residues in the CDR3. The CDR3: CASSARSAQPQHF. CDR3 in DNA: TGTGCCAGCAGCGCCCGGTCGGCTCAGCCCCAGCATTTT.

In its sample, this clonotype was seen many times. The chain couples TRBV6-1 to TRBJ1-1; D perhaps matches TRBD1 (5 bases). The CDR3 loop spans 12 amino acids. The germline V and J ends were trimmed by 6 bases and 4 bases, with 9 bases remaining between them. Germline V gene data show CDR1 as MNHNS and CDR2 as SASEGT. CDR3 amino acids: CASRLTATEAFF. The CDR3 bases are TGTGCCAGCAGGTTGACAGCCACTGAAGCTTTCTTT.

The rearrangement links TRBV27 to TRBJ2-7; TRBD1 matches at 10 bases. This CDR3 spans 14 amino acids. V shed 5 bases, J shed 4 bases, and the junction held 5 bases outside the gene matches. Looked up from germline, CDR1 is MNHEY and CDR2 is SMNVEV (reference sequence). The CDR3: CASSPDRGWYEQYF. DNA for the CDR3: TGTGCCAGCAGTCCGGACAGGGGGTGGTACGAGCAGTACTTC.

In this sample, this clonotype turned up a few times. The chain combines TRBV5-4 with TRBJ2-1; D perhaps matches TRBD2 (7 bases). Trimming removed 3 bases at V and 5 bases at J, with 15 bases between. Germline V gives CDR1 SGHNT, CDR2 YYREEE (reference sequence). This CDR3 spans 15 amino acids. Here the CDR3 DNA reads TGTGCCAGCAGCTCCCCGGGGGGCGCGCACAATGAGCAGTTCTTC. This encodes CASSSPGGAHNEQFF.

This clonotype was counted ten times or more. CDR3 DNA: TGTGCCAGCAGCCTGCGGCCCCAGGCGGCAGACATTCAGTACTTC. Translation: CASSLRPQAADIQYF. V usage is TRBV11-2 and J usage is TRBJ2-4; D call uncertain. The CDR3 is 15 amino acids. Germline V gene lookup returns CDR1 SGHAT and CDR2 FQNNGV. V dropped 5 bases and J dropped 8 bases, with 19 bases sitting between them.

The CDR3 nucleotides are TGTGCCAGCAGCGGGGGAACCCGAGTACGGGGCACTGAAGCTTTCTTT. Translation: CASSGGTRVRGTEAFF. The genes are TRBV5-4 and TRBJ1-1, with D possibly TRBD1 on 5 matching bases. This CDR3 region has 16 residues. Germline CDR1 and CDR2: SGHNT and YYREEE (reference sequence). V gave up 4 bases and J gave up 4 bases, with 20 bases separating them.

In nucleotides, the CDR3 is TGTGCCAGCAGCTTACCAGGGGCCCAGGAGCAGTACTTC. Residues: CASSLPGAQEQYF. V and J are TRBV7-2 and TRBJ2-7; D perhaps matches TRBD1 (6 bases). The CDR3 totals 13 residues. Germline-derived CDR1 and CDR2 are SGHTA and FQGNSA. Trimming stripped 2 bases from V and 7 bases from J, with 12 bases between.

This clonotype has ten or more counts. The chain recombines TRBV12-3 or TRBV12-4 with TRBJ1-2, with a possible D match to TRBD1 (6 bases). V lost 6 bases, J lost 8 bases, and 16 bases lay in between. The CDR3 sequence is 13 residues long. The CDR3 nucleotides are TGTGCCAGCAGCCACCCCTGGGGGCAAGGCTACACCTTC. It translates to CASSHPWGQGYTF.

The chain carries TRBV24-1 and TRBJ1-2; maybe TRBD1 (5 bases). Germline values: CDR1 KGHDR, CDR2 SFDVKD. This CDR3 comprises 14 residues. Trimming cost V 6 bases and J 2 bases, with 12 bases left between them. CDR3 in amino acids: CATSSGQVNYGYTF. CDR3 DNA: TGTGCCACCAGTAGCGGACAAGTGAACTATGGCTACACCTTC.

V usage is TRBV7-3 and J usage is TRBJ2-3; D may be TRBD1 or TRBD2 (6 bases each). The V end was cut by 5 bases, the J end by 5 bases, with 17 bases between. Germline values: CDR1 SGHTA, CDR2 FQGTGA. The length of the CDR3 is 15 residues. The CDR3 coding sequence is TGTGCCAGCAGCCTACGGGACACGCGGGGAGATACGCAGTATTTT. It yields the protein CASSLRDTRGDTQYF.

This clonotype was recorded at least ten times. The genes are TRBV4-2 and TRBJ1-2; possible D gene TRBD1, 6 bases. The CDR3 length is 16 residues. Trimming left V 0 bases short and J 1 base short, with 12 bases between. Germline V gene sequence: CDR1 LGHNA, CDR2 YNFKEQ. In nucleotides, the CDR3 is TGTGCCAGCAGCCAAGATCAAGTAGGGGGTAACTATGGCTACACCTTC. It encodes CASSQDQVGGNYGYTF.

The V call is TRBV5-1, the J call TRBJ2-7, with D tentatively TRBD1 or TRBD2 (5 bases each). The germline V gene has CDR1 SGHRS and CDR2 YFSETQ. The V gene lost 3 bases and the J gene lost 2 bases, with 12 bases spanning the gap. The CDR3 extends over 14 amino acids. CDR3 residues: CASSSDGTTYEQYF. The CDR3 DNA reads TGCGCCAGCAGCTCGGACGGGACGACCTACGAGCAGTACTTC.

This clonotype appeared many times. This rearrangement joins TRBV12-3 or TRBV12-4 to TRBJ2-4, with 7 bases fitting TRBD1. V gave up 5 bases and J gave up 7 bases; unmatched junction bases: 11. The CDR3 loop spans 15 amino acids. The CDR3 here is CASSHYRGMVNIQYF. CDR3 nucleotide sequence: TGTGCCAGCAGTCACTACAGGGGAATGGTGAACATTCAGTACTTC.

This clonotype was seen repeatedly, ten times or more. The chain recombines TRBV3-1 with TRBJ1-2, with D perhaps TRBD1 (5 bases). This CDR3 is 13 amino acids long. The germline CDR1 and CDR2 sequences are LGHDT and YNNKEL (reference sequence). Trimming took off 1 base at V and 6 bases at J, with 9 bases between the two ends. CDR3 DNA sequence: TGTGCCAGCAGCCAAGTCAGGGCTCATGGCTACACCTTC. This gives the protein CASSQVRAHGYTF. The full variable domain, with the rest looked up from reference TRBV3-1 and TRBJ1-2, is DTAVSQTPKYLVTQMGNDKSIKCEQNLGHDTMYWYKQDSKKFLKIMFSYNNKELIINETVPNRFSPKSPDKAHLNLHINSLELGDSAVYFCASSQVRAHGYTFGSGTRLTVV.

This clonotype has at least ten counts. The chain is built from TRBV7-2 and TRBJ2-3; D unresolved. CDR3 length: 13 residues. Per germline, CDR1 SGHTA and CDR2 FQGNSA. Trimming took 5 bases from V and 1 from J, leaving 7 bases between them. CDR3 in amino acids: CASSRRGTDTQYF. The CDR3 DNA reads TGTGCCAGCAGCCGGAGAGGCACAGATACGCAGTATTTT.

This clonotype occurred a few times. The chain couples TRBV28 to TRBJ1-1, with a possible D match to TRBD1 (5 bases). This CDR3 region has 13 residues. V lost 5 bases to trimming and J lost 1 base, with 8 bases between them. Germline lookup yields CDR1 MDHEN and CDR2 SYDVKM. In DNA, the CDR3 is TGTGCCAGCAGTACCACAGGGAACACTGAAGCTTTCTTT. Amino acids: CASSTTGNTEAFF.

This rearrangement joins TRBV19 to TRBJ1-5; 10 bases align to TRBD1. The CDR3 length is 11 residues. Germline V CDR1 and CDR2: LNHDA, SQIVND (reference sequence). After removal of 10 bases from V and 8 bases from J, the junction contained 2 bases not matched to a gene. CDR3 in DNA: TGTGCCACTGGACAGGGGGAGCCCCAGCATTTT. Protein product: CATGQGEPQHF. Full variable domain (remainder filled in from reference TRBV19 and TRBJ1-5): DGGITQSPKYLFRKEGQNVTLSCEQNLNHDAMYWYRQDPGQGLRLIYYSQIVNDFQKGDIAEGYSVSREKKESFPLTVTSAQKNPTAFYLCATGQGEPQHFGDGTRLSIL.

This clonotype was counted at least ten times. The chain is built from TRBV20-1 and TRBJ1-4; possible D gene TRBD1, 5 bases. From germline, CDR1 is DFQATT and CDR2 SNEGSKA (reference sequence). CDR3 length: 18 amino acids. V lost 5 bases and J 0 bases, leaving 22 bases between the germline ends. Here the CDR3 DNA reads TGCAGTGCTCCCATTTTGCAGGGCAGTCTTTCAACTAATGAAAAACTGTTTTTT. This encodes CSAPILQGSLSTNEKLFF.

This clonotype was counted at least ten times. V is TRBV4-2 and J is TRBJ1-1; D ambiguous. This CDR3 region has 16 residues. Germline V gene data show CDR1 as LGHNA and CDR2 as YNFKEQ. Trimming took 1 base from V and 0 from J, leaving 12 bases between them. CDR3 amino acids: CASSQGNREVNTEAFF. The CDR3 DNA reads TGTGCCAGCAGCCAAGGAAACCGGGAGGTGAACACTGAAGCTTTCTTT.

This clonotype was seen just once. Germline is not matched at one junction end, which may reflect a read error. V usage is TRBV4-1 and J usage is TRBJ2-3; D is unclear. This CDR3 region has 14 residues. The germline gives CDR1 MGHRA, CDR2 YSYEKL. As DNA, the CDR3 is TGCGCCAACAGCCAAGATCCGGTGGCAGATACGCAGTATTTT. Amino acid sequence: CANSQDPVADTQYF.

This clonotype was counted between two and nine times. V gene TRBV20-1 combines with J gene TRBJ2-3, with 10 bases aligning to TRBD2. The CDR3 contains 15 residues. V lost 6 bases and J lost 1; bases outside the gene matches: 7. Germline V CDR1 and CDR2: DFQATT, SNEGSKA (reference sequence). In DNA, the CDR3 is TGCAGTGCCCGACAGCGGGAGGGAGGCACAGATACGCAGTATTTT. Translated: CSARQREGGTDTQYF.